The rows below give T cell receptor beta chains drawn from one sample of a study of graft-versus-host responses after intestinal transplantation. Sequenced by immunoSEQ multiplex PCR; TCRdb stores in-frame clones only, minus some. This sample has some 43,000 clones; about 94% occur once, and the top ten carry around 1.6%. The material was PBMCs, obtained about 320 days after intestinal transplant. These receptors all come from a human patient who received an intestinal transplant, so some T cells may come from the graft donor. CDR3s include the opening cysteine and the closing phenylalanine or tryptophan. The D gene is left open where the match is weak. Only some rows state a clone size, as once, few, many or a class for expanded clones.

j_gene,d_gene,abundance,v_gene,CDR3aa,CDR3nt
TRBJ1-2,TRBD1,NA,TRBV4-1,CASSQDPRTGFRGYGYTF,TGCGCCAGCAGCCAAGATCCCAGGACAGGGTTTAGGGGCTATGGCTACACCTTC
TRBJ2-1,NA,NA,TRBV2,CASRADYNEQFF,TGTGCCAGCCGAGCGGATTACAATGAGCAGTTCTTC
TRBJ2-1,NA,NA,TRBV27,CASSLSVSSYNEQFF,TGTGCCAGCAGTTTATCTGTAAGCTCCTACAATGAGCAGTTCTTC
TRBJ1-1,NA,NA,TRBV28,CASRRERTEAFF,TGTGCCAGCCGGAGGGAGCGCACTGAAGCTTTCTTT
TRBJ2-1,NA,NA,TRBV19,CASSIPRSFGVQGSYNEQFF,TGTGCCAGTAGTATTCCCCGGAGCTTTGGGGTCCAGGGGTCCTACAATGAGCAGTTCTTC
TRBJ2-1,NA,NA,TRBV11-2,CASSLDRGNEQFF,TGTGCCAGCAGCTTAGATAGGGGGAATGAGCAGTTCTTC
TRBJ2-5,NA,NA,TRBV9,CASSVRGLQETQYF,TGTGCCAGCAGCGTACGAGGACTTCAAGAGACCCAGTACTTC
TRBJ1-4,TRBD1,NA,TRBV5-6,CASSLDPRQGLYNEKLFF,TGTGCCAGCAGCTTGGACCCGAGACAGGGGCTTTATAATGAAAAACTGTTTTTT
TRBJ2-5,NA,NA,TRBV6-5,CASSSRERETQYF,TGTGCCAGCAGTTCACGCGAAAGGGAGACCCAGTACTTC
TRBJ2-7,TRBD2,NA,TRBV27,CASSPLGGSYEQYF,TGTGCCAGCAGTCCTCTGGGCGGGAGCTACGAGCAGTACTTC
TRBJ1-1,TRBD1,NA,TRBV6-6,CASSETGVNTEAFF,TGTGCCAGCAGCGAGACAGGGGTGAACACTGAAGCTTTCTTT
TRBJ2-1,TRBD2,few,TRBV9,CASSVLVAGNNEQFF,TGTGCCAGCAGCGTACTAGTAGCGGGTAACAATGAGCAGTTCTTC
TRBJ2-7,NA,NA,TRBV5-5,CASSQSSLGRSYYEQYF,TGCGCCAGCAGCCAATCCTCTCTAGGGCGGTCTTACTACGAGCAGTACTTC
TRBJ1-3,NA,NA,TRBV6-1,CASSEDGAVSGNTIYF,TGTGCCAGCAGTGAAGACGGCGCCGTCTCTGGAAACACCATATATTTT
TRBJ2-2,NA,NA,TRBV5-4,CASRTMGHTGELFF,TGTGCCAGCAGGACGATGGGTCACACCGGGGAGCTGTTTTTT
TRBJ1-1,NA,NA,TRBV5-1,CASSLGPWGRNTEAFF,TGCGCCAGCAGCTTGGGTCCCTGGGGACGGAACACTGAAGCTTTCTTT
TRBJ2-3,NA,once,TRBV30,CALTDTQYF,TGTGCCTTGACAGATACGCAGTATTTT
TRBJ2-5,NA,once,TRBV5-6,CASSEALTGSRETQYF,TGTGCCAGCAGCGAGGCTCTGACAGGTTCCCGGGAGACCCAGTACTTC
TRBJ1-5,NA,NA,TRBV6-6,CASSYTGFGSNQPQHF,TGTGCCAGCAGTTACACAGGGTTTGGGAGCAATCAGCCCCAGCATTTT
TRBJ2-7,NA,NA,TRBV6-1,CASSDWVPKGSSYEQYF,TGTGCCAGCAGTGACTGGGTCCCCAAGGGGTCCTCCTACGAGCAGTACTTC
TRBJ1-3,NA,NA,TRBV6-6,CASSYSVSGNTIYF,TGTGCCAGCAGTTATTCCGTCTCTGGAAACACCATATATTTT
TRBJ2-7,NA,NA,TRBV5-1,CASGPGNTYEQYF,TGCGCCAGCGGGCCAGGGAATACCTACGAGCAGTACTTC
TRBJ2-2,TRBD2,NA,TRBV5-1,CASSPRLADTGELFF,TGCGCCAGCAGCCCCCGACTAGCGGACACCGGGGAGCTGTTTTTT